Listed below are T cell receptor beta chains from one sample, sequenced in a study of blood T cell repertoires in COVID-19. Generated by immunoSEQ multiplex PCR, the TCRdb table keeps only in-frame clones and is missing some. The table records 78,000 or so clones, around 83% of them present only once. Material: peripheral blood. Source of these receptors: a woman aged 55 to 70 with acute or convalescent COVID-19. The CDR3 runs from the conserved cysteine through the conserved F or W. The D gene is left open where the match is weak. Size is omitted from some rows. Given values are once, few, many or a class for expanded clones.

TRBV6-5,TRBD2,TRBJ2-7,.,CASSPRGAGVYEQYF,TGTGCCAGCAGTCCAAGAGGAGCGGGGGTCTACGAGCAGTACTTC
TRBV12-3/TRBV12-4,.,TRBJ1-2,.,CASTWGGYGYTF,TGTGCCAGCACCTGGGGGGGATATGGCTACACCTTC
TRBV4-1,.,TRBJ2-7,.,CASSQGIGGYEQYF,TGCGCCAGCAGCCAAGGGATAGGAGGATACGAGCAGTACTTC
TRBV4-2,.,TRBJ1-5,.,CASSQLGVGGSNQPQHF,TGTGCCAGCAGCCAATTAGGAGTAGGGGGTAGCAATCAGCCCCAGCATTTT
TRBV6-5,TRBD1,TRBJ1-5,.,CASILGQGGVQPQHF,TGTGCCAGCATTCTGGGACAGGGAGGTGTTCAGCCCCAGCATTTT
TRBV10-1,.,TRBJ2-7,many,CATPVVWQGDGHEQYF,TGCGCCACTCCCGTGGTGTGGCAGGGCGATGGCCACGAGCAGTACTTC
TRBV27,.,TRBJ1-5,.,CASRTGNQPQHF,TGTGCCAGCCGTACGGGCAATCAGCCCCAGCATTTT
TRBV5-4,TRBD1,TRBJ1-4,.,CASSVPGQRNEKLFF,TGTGCCAGCAGCGTCCCGGGACAGAGGAATGAAAAACTGTTTTTT
TRBV10-3,TRBD1,TRBJ2-3,.,CAISEGRGRADTQYF,TGTGCCATCAGTGAAGGCAGGGGGCGGGCAGATACGCAGTATTTT
TRBV18,TRBD1,TRBJ1-3,few,CASSELQGTSGNTIYF,TGTGCCAGCTCAGAACTACAGGGGACCTCTGGAAACACCATATATTTT
TRBV5-6,.,TRBJ1-1,.,CASSSEQRYMNTEAFF,TGTGCCAGCAGCTCTGAACAAAGATACATGAACACTGAAGCTTTCTTT
TRBV29-1,.,TRBJ1-1,.,CSVEVGQIRGAFF,TGCAGCGTTGAAGTCGGACAGATTAGAGGAGCTTTCTTT
TRBV4-1,.,TRBJ2-2,.,CASSPRAGIDTGELFF,TGCGCCAGCAGCCCGAGGGCAGGAATAGACACCGGGGAGCTGTTTTTT
TRBV5-1,TRBD1,TRBJ1-1,.,CASSVDQGVSEAFF,TGCGCCAGCAGCGTGGACCAGGGGGTGTCGGAAGCTTTCTTT
TRBV2,TRBD1,TRBJ1-3,.,CASSPLTGVNSGNTIYF,TGTGCCAGCAGTCCACTCACAGGGGTTAATTCTGGAAACACCATATATTTT
TRBV19,.,TRBJ1-1,few,CASTHRTGSGTEAFF,TGTGCCAGTACCCACCGTACAGGGTCGGGCACTGAAGCTTTCTTT
TRBV4-1,TRBD2,TRBJ2-3,.,CASSPPPRGGPDTQYF,TGCGCCAGCAGCCCCCCTCCGCGGGGGGGCCCAGATACGCAGTATTTT
TRBV24-1,TRBD1,TRBJ1-2,.,CATSGYRGTNYGYTF,TGTGCCACCAGTGGATACAGGGGAACTAACTATGGCTACACCTTC
TRBV24-1,.,TRBJ1-1,.,CGPRGSRQGEVNTEAFF,TGTGGCCCAAGGGGTTCCCGGCAGGGTGAGGTGAACACTGAAGCTTTCTTT
TRBV6-5,TRBD1,TRBJ1-2,.,CASRDRGGYTF,TGTGCCAGCAGGGACAGGGGGGGCTACACCTTC
TRBV19,.,TRBJ1-1,.,CASSITGYTEAFF,TGTGCCAGTAGTATAACAGGGTACACTGAAGCTTTCTTT
TRBV4-1,.,TRBJ1-1,many,CASSQDADWRTEAFF,TGCGCCAGCAGCCAAGATGCCGATTGGCGGACTGAAGCTTTCTTT
TRBV6-5,.,TRBJ2-5,.,CASSSAARETQYF,TGTGCCAGCAGTTCCGCGGCGCGGGAGACCCAGTACTTC
TRBV19,.,TRBJ1-3,.,CASSIRQGTGNTIYF,TGTGCCAGTAGTATCCGACAAGGAACTGGAAACACCATATATTTT
TRBV30,TRBD1,TRBJ1-1,.,CAWRPPDRVGTEAFF,TGTGCCTGGAGGCCACCCGACAGGGTGGGCACTGAAGCTTTCTTT
TRBV3-1/TRBV3-2,TRBD2,TRBJ2-1,.,CASSRLVSGGDNEQFF,TGTGCCAGCAGTCGACTAGTCAGCGGGGGGGACAATGAGCAGTTCTTC
TRBV9,.,TRBJ1-1,.,CASSVKGANTEAFF,TGTGCCAGCAGCGTAAAAGGGGCTAACACTGAAGCTTTCTTT